This note documents a single T cell receptor (beta chain) sequence. This sample was included in a study of T cell changes during pregnancy in multiple sclerosis. Data came from immunoSEQ multiplex PCR; TCRdb stores just in-frame clones and leaves some out. Of about 20,000 clones listed, 88% were seen once; the top ten hold approximately 6.8%. The germline V gene has CDR1 SEHNR and CDR2 FQNEAQ (reference sequence). The CDR3 consists of 14 residues. V dropped 5 bases and J dropped 2 bases, with 10 bases sitting between them. V and J are TRBV7-9 and TRBJ2-1, with D possibly matching TRBD1 (6 bases). The TCR originated in a female donor in good health, enrolled as a control in a pregnancy study. The material sequenced was CD8+ T cells from peripheral blood mononuclear cells, taken in the third trimester of pregnancy. The CDR3 reads CASSPRDTYNEQFF. In DNA, the CDR3 is TGTGCCAGCAGCCCCCGGGACACCTACAATGAGCAGTTCTTC.